Shown below are 24 T cell receptor beta chains from a single sample sequenced in a study of regulatory T cells in long-lasting Graves disease (dated by TCRdb to 2020 to 2023). Library construction relied on multiplex PCR. Sequencing used an Illumina HiSeq 4000. CDR3 regions were amplified by Arm-PCR with iRepertoire HTBI primers to construct TCR beta libraries. The public reads were run again by TCRdb, first through fastp at Q25 and then through MiXCR, and only productive beta chains were kept. Merged by CDR3 protein, the rows form single entries marked with the most common genes and DNA. Counted in this sample were around 480,000 distinct CDR3 sequences; 15% to 20% of them appeared once. The ten largest account for 12% of the sample. Per the publication, the time point label means: newly diagnosed GD, antithyroid drugs for less than 3 months. For both TCR sequencing and RNA sequencing, RNA was extracted from PBMCs in TRIzol.

This same sample was also part of a study on T cells in Graves' hyperthyroidism and ophthalmopathy.

The sequencing used peripheral blood mononuclear cells (PBMCs), collected at new diagnosis, from a patient treated with antithyroid drugs. The source is a man aged 35 to 55 with Graves disease. Donor details come from another sample of the same person, matched by shared clones.

J is TRBJ1-5 and V is TRBV2; D not resolved. From germline, CDR1 is SNHLY and CDR2 FYNNEI. The CDR3 totals 15 residues. V lost 4 bases, J lost 2 bases, and 12 bases lay in between. The CDR3, as DNA: TGTGCCAGCAGTGCGGGAAGGAGCGGCAATCAGCCCCAGCATTTT. As protein: CASSAGRSGNQPQHF.

This clonotype was seen at least ten times. The V call is TRBV12-3 or TRBV12-4, the J call TRBJ2-1; 14 bases map to TRBD2. CDR3 length: 16 residues. V lost 5 bases to trimming and J lost 4 bases; unmatched junction nucleotides: 4. The CDR3 here is CASSRTSGRPYNEQFF. The CDR3 bases are TGTGCCAGCAGTAGGACTAGCGGGAGGCCTTACAATGAGCAGTTCTTC.

This clonotype has only a few counts. The chain uses TRBV7-9 and TRBJ1-1; D not certain. Between the trimmed V and J ends, which lost 3 bases and 6 bases, there was a span of 17 bases. CDR3 size: 15 residues. The germline gives CDR1 SEHNR, CDR2 FQNEAQ (reference sequence). This chain's CDR3 is CASSFIGVSGAEAFF. CDR3 DNA: TGTGCCAGCAGCTTTATCGGGGTATCGGGCGCTGAAGCTTTCTTT.

A few counts support this clonotype. The rearrangement links TRBV19 to TRBJ2-1, with a tentative D call TRBD2 (5 bases). Between the trimmed V and J ends, which lost 7 bases and 7 bases, there was a span of 11 bases. Germline CDR1 reads LNHDA; CDR2 reads SQIVND (reference sequence). The CDR3 is made up of 12 amino acids. Written as DNA, the CDR3 is TGTGCCAGTAATCGCCCGGGGAATGAGCAGTTCTTC. Protein: CASNRPGNEQFF.

Here the CDR3 reads CASSPDRVWDTQYF. For the CDR3, the DNA is TGCGCCAGCAGCCCCGACAGGGTATGGGATACGCAGTATTTT. This chain connects TRBV5-1 to TRBJ2-3, with 7 bases fitting TRBD1. Germline-derived CDR1 and CDR2 are SGHRS and YFSETQ. There are 14 residues in the CDR3. Unmatched junction bases numbered 8, after V lost 4 bases and J lost 6 bases.

The chain employs TRBV20-1 and TRBJ2-3, with 11 bases identical to TRBD2. CDR3 length: 16 residues. Germline-derived CDR1 and CDR2 are DFQATT and SNEGSKA (reference sequence). Trimming removed 5 bases from V and 2 bases from J; junction bases left unmatched: 9. The CDR3 sequence: CSASPPTSGNTDTQYF. CDR3 bases: TGCAGTGCTTCTCCCCCGACTAGCGGGAACACAGATACGCAGTATTTT.

This chain uses TRBV24-1 with TRBJ1-2; 9 bases match TRBD1. The CDR3 has 14 residues. The J segment lost 1 base and the V segment lost 7 bases, leaving 3 bases of the junction unmatched. CDR1 is KGHDR and CDR2 is SFDVKD in the germline V gene. CDR3 residues: CATRPGQGNYGYTF. In nucleotides, the CDR3 is TGTGCCACCAGGCCGGGACAGGGTAACTATGGCTACACCTTC.

This clonotype was counted a few times. This chain uses TRBV7-9 with TRBJ2-1; 11 positions match TRBD1. Germline V gene lookup returns CDR1 SEHNR and CDR2 FQNEAQ (reference sequence). With V trimmed by 4 bases and J by 3 bases, 5 bases remained unmatched. CDR3 size: 16 residues. The CDR3 DNA sequence: TGTGCCAGCAGCTCCCGGGACAGGGGGGACTACAATGAGCAGTTCTTC. Its translation: CASSSRDRGDYNEQFF.

This clonotype was seen repeatedly, ten times or more. This chain uses TRBV2 with TRBJ1-1; D is unresolved. Germline CDR1 is SNHLY and CDR2 is FYNNEI. The CDR3 is made up of 14 amino acids. V was clipped by 4 bases and J by 0 bases, with 9 bases between them. The CDR3 DNA sequence: TGTGCCAGCAGTGTAGGGCGGGTGAACACTGAAGCTTTCTTT. Residues: CASSVGRVNTEAFF.

This clonotype is a singleton in its sample. The junction differs from germline at one of its ends, possibly a read error. The chain is built from TRBV4-2 and TRBJ1-2; TRBD1 aligns across 7 bases. Germline CDR1 LGHNA, CDR2 YNFKEQ. The CDR3 has 17 amino acids. The CDR3 region is CASSQDRGARGSYGNTF. In DNA form, the CDR3 reads TGTGCCAGCAGCCAAGATCGGGGGGCCAGGGGGAGCTATGGCAACACCTTC.

Comments on this clonotype: A single base separates this from a much larger clone, so it may be a read error. CDR3 protein: CASSPAPSSYNEQYF. Written as DNA, the CDR3 is TGTGCCAGCAGCCCAGCGCCTAGCTCCTACAATGAGCAGTACTTC. The V gene is TRBV7-9, the J gene TRBJ2-7; a possible D gene is TRBD2 (5 bases). There are 15 residues in the CDR3. Germline CDR1 SEHNR, CDR2 FQNEAQ (reference sequence). Deletions cut 5 bases from V and 7 bases from J, with 21 bases between.

With respect to this clonotype: A much larger clone differs from this one at a single base, so this may be a read error. This chain uses TRBV3-1 with TRBJ2-1; the match to TRBD1 covers 10 bases. The CDR3 is 15 residues long. The V segment lost 4 bases and the J segment 13 bases; nucleotides outside the gene matches: 13. Germline V gives CDR1 LGHDT, CDR2 YNNKEL (reference sequence). This CDR3 reads CASSRGTGELETQFF. The CDR3 bases are TGTGCCAGCAGCCGCGGGACAGGGGAATTGGAGACCCAGTTCTTC.

This clonotype was observed many times. V usage is TRBV30 and J usage is TRBJ1-2; perhaps TRBD1 as D (6 bases). The ends were cut back, 2 bases at V and 7 bases at J, with 11 bases in the middle. Germline V gives CDR1 GTSNPN, CDR2 SVGIG (reference sequence). The CDR3 extends over 12 amino acids. The CDR3 nucleotides read TGTGCCTGGAGTTCAGGGGTGGCTGGCTACACCTTC. Translated, it gives CAWSSGVAGYTF.

V usage is TRBV29-1 and J usage is TRBJ2-3; 9 positions agree with TRBD1. The DNA end favors TRBJ2-1, so the J call may be wrong. Germline lookup yields CDR1 SQVTM and CDR2 ANQGSEA. The CDR3 is 17 residues long. The CDR3 DNA reads as TGCAGCGTTGATAGTCCCGGGACAGGGTTGTCCTACAATGAGCAGTTCTTC. Its translation is CSVDSPGTGLSYNEQFF.

This clonotype was recorded at least ten times. This chain joins TRBV20-1 and TRBJ2-7; 8 bases are a match to TRBD1. V was pared by 3 bases and J by 0 bases, with 4 bases of the junction left unmatched. CDR1 and CDR2 (germline): DFQATT, SNEGSKA (reference sequence). CDR3 length: 14 residues. CDR3 residues: CSARGDRYSYEQYF. CDR3 coding DNA: TGCAGTGCTAGGGGGGACAGGTACTCCTACGAGCAGTACTTC.

This clonotype was found a few times. The rearrangement links TRBV15 to TRBJ2-5; 7 bases fit TRBD2. Per the germline V gene, CDR1 is LNHNV and CDR2 is YYDKDF (reference sequence). Trimming at V came to 5 bases and at J to 2 bases, leaving 5 bases not matched to a gene. There are 14 residues in the CDR3. Written as DNA, the CDR3 is TGTGCCACCAGCGCCCACGGGGGGCAAGAGACCCAGTACTTC. It specifies CATSAHGGQETQYF.

This clonotype was seen more than once but under ten times. This may stem from a read error, because a much larger clone lies one nucleotide away. The chain joins TRBV7-8 to TRBJ2-1, with 7 nucleotides matching TRBD2. CDR1 and CDR2 (germline): SGHVS, FQNEAQ. V lost 1 base, J lost 5 bases, and 8 bases stayed unmatched. This CDR3 region has 16 residues. The CDR3 sequence: CASSLVGAGCNNEQFF. In nucleotides, the CDR3 is TGTGCCAGCAGCTTAGTGGGAGCGGGATGCAACAATGAGCAGTTCTTC. The variable domain in full, with the rest retrieved from reference TRBV7-8 and TRBJ2-1, is GAGVSQSPRYKVAKRGQDVALRCDPISGHVSLFWYQQALGQGPEFLTYFQNEAQLDKSGLPSDRFFAERPEGSVSTLKIQRTQQEDSAVYLCASSLVGAGCNNEQFFGPGTRLTVL.

As DNA, the CDR3 is TGTGCCAGCAGCCGCGGGAGGGTGGGATACAATGAGCAGTTCTTC. Its protein product is CASSRGRVGYNEQFF. The V call is TRBV6-1, the J call TRBJ2-1; 9 bases are shared with TRBD2. The CDR3 has 15 amino acids. Per germline, CDR1 MNHNS and CDR2 SASEGT. Trimming removed 6 bases from V and 4 bases from J; junction bases left unmatched: 7.

The V and J genes are TRBV6-1 and TRBJ1-2; D is uncertain. The V gene lost 2 bases and the J gene lost 4 bases, with 8 bases spanning the gap. This CDR3 has 13 residues. Germline V gene sequence: CDR1 MNHNS, CDR2 SASEGT. The CDR3 coding sequence is TGTGCCAGCAGTGAATTAGGACCCTATGGCTACACCTTC. It yields the protein CASSELGPYGYTF.

This clonotype appeared many times. V usage is TRBV5-1 and J usage is TRBJ2-2; no clear D gene. Germline CDR1 is SGHRS and CDR2 is YFSETQ. V was pared by 2 bases and J by 0 bases, with 11 bases between. CDR3 size: 16 residues. This CDR3 is CASSFPAPTNTGELFF. In DNA, the CDR3 is TGCGCCAGCAGCTTTCCAGCGCCGACGAACACCGGGGAGCTGTTTTTT.

This clonotype was observed many times. V usage is TRBV28 and J usage is TRBJ1-2; D call uncertain. The V and J ends lost 2 bases and 2 bases respectively, with 6 bases between them. CDR1 is MDHEN and CDR2 is SYDVKM in the germline V gene. The CDR3 is 13 amino acids. Here the CDR3 reads CASSLSRNYGYTF. The CDR3, as DNA: TGTGCCAGCAGTTTAAGTAGGAACTATGGCTACACCTTC.

This clonotype was seen repeatedly, ten times or more. V usage is TRBV5-4 and J usage is TRBJ2-3, with no clear D. Looked up from germline, CDR1 is SGHNT and CDR2 is YYREEE (reference sequence). Trimming removed 7 bases from V and 3 bases from J, with 12 bases in between. The CDR3 loop spans 13 amino acids. In DNA form, the CDR3 reads TGTGCCAGCGGTGACGGTGCAACAGATACGCAGTATTTT. Translating gives CASGDGATDTQYF.

This clonotype was recorded at least ten times. The CDR3 protein is CSVDGRTQETQYF. CDR3 sequence (DNA): TGCAGCGTTGACGGGCGGACCCAAGAGACCCAGTACTTC. J is TRBJ2-5 and V is TRBV29-1; the D is unclear. The CDR3 extends over 13 amino acids. The V and J ends lost 3 bases and 1 base respectively, with 9 bases between them. Germline CDR1 is SQVTM and CDR2 is ANQGSEA. Full variable domain (remainder filled in from reference TRBV29-1 and TRBJ2-5): SAVISQKPSRDICQRGTSLTIQCQVDSQVTMMFWYRQQPGQSLTLIATANQGSEATYESGFVIDKFPISRPNLTFSTLTVSNMSPEDSSIYLCSVDGRTQETQYFGPGTRLLVL.

This clonotype was observed many times. The chain has TRBV2 and TRBJ2-2; 8 nucleotides align to TRBD1. The CDR3 loop spans 15 amino acids. Unmatched junction bases numbered 3, after V lost 6 bases and J lost 0 bases. Germline lookup yields CDR1 SNHLY and CDR2 FYNNEI. The CDR3 loop reads CASSLQGANTGELFF. The DNA for the CDR3 is TGTGCCAGCAGCTTACAGGGGGCGAACACCGGGGAGCTGTTTTTT.